This T cell receptor beta chain was documented in a study of blood T cell repertoires in COVID-19. Across the study: Material from acute and convalescent COVID-19 was sourced from the United States, Italy and Spain.

There are 15 residues in the CDR3. Germline V gives CDR1 LNHNV, CDR2 YYDKDF (reference sequence). Trimming removed 5 bases from V and 6 bases from J; junction bases left unmatched: 5. This table comes from immunoSEQ multiplex PCR, and its TCRdb copy is limited to in-frame clones, with some not included. The sample lists a few hundred thousand clones, less than 85% seen once, with about 3% in the top ten. This TCR came from a woman aged 18-29 years with acute or convalescent COVID-19. Sequencing input: peripheral blood. This chain connects TRBV15 to TRBJ2-1, with 12 bases identical to TRBD2. In DNA form, the CDR3 reads TGTGCCACCAGCCTGACTAGCGGGAGAGGCAATGAGCAGTTCTTC. Its translation is CATSLTSGRGNEQFF.